Listed below are T cell receptor beta chains from one sample, sequenced in a study of Tregs in tolerant kidney transplant recipients. Produced via immunoSEQ multiplex PCR; TCRdb's table is partial and in-frame only. The table has about 240,000 clones, 80% to 85% seen once. Sequencing used CD4+ T cells from blood. The receptor source for this set is a human donor in good health. CDR3s include the opening cysteine and the closing phenylalanine or tryptophan. The order of the fields is clone size, V gene, J gene, D gene, CDR3 protein, CDR3 DNA. D genes are given only for firm matches. The size of a clone is reported for some rows only, either as once, few or many, or as a class for expanded clones.

>NA|TRBV2|TRBJ2-5|TRBD2
CASRASGRVYQETQYF
TGTGCCAGCAGAGCTAGCGGGAGAGTGTACCAAGAGACCCAGTACTTC
>NA|TRBV5-1|TRBJ2-7|TRBD1
CASSLGQGLDEQYF
TGCGCCAGCAGCTTGGGACAGGGTCTCGACGAGCAGTACTTC
>NA|TRBV5-1|TRBJ1-2|NA
CASSLEGDYGYTF
TGCGCCAGCAGCTTGGAGGGAGACTATGGCTACACCTTC
>NA|TRBV5-1|TRBJ2-7|TRBD1
CASSWGQAIAEQYF
TGCGCCAGCAGCTGGGGACAGGCGATAGCCGAGCAGTACTTC
>NA|TRBV10-2|TRBJ1-2|TRBD1
CASRQGTGANYGYTF
TGCGCCAGCAGGCAAGGGACAGGAGCTAACTATGGCTACACCTTC
>NA|TRBV7-2|TRBJ1-5|NA
CASVLMGGHLNQPQHF
TGTGCCAGCGTCCTAATGGGGGGACATCTAAATCAGCCCCAGCATTTT
>once|TRBV18|TRBJ2-4|TRBD1
CASSPGQGANIQYF
TGTGCCAGCTCTCCGGGACAGGGGGCAAACATTCAGTACTTC
>NA|TRBV6-5|TRBJ1-5|TRBD1
CASGGQGPNQPQHF
TGTGCCAGCGGTGGACAGGGTCCTAATCAGCCCCAGCATTTT
>NA|TRBV6-4|TRBJ2-1|NA
CASSSQVWSYNEQFF
TGTGCCAGCAGTAGCCAGGTCTGGTCCTACAATGAGCAGTTCTTC
>NA|TRBV19|TRBJ1-4|NA
CATGHRRGLGITNEKLFF
TGTGCGACTGGCCATCGTAGGGGATTGGGGATTACTAATGAAAAACTGTTTTTT
>NA|TRBV9|TRBJ1-2|TRBD1
CASSVVGQDYGYTF
TGTGCCAGCAGCGTAGTGGGACAGGACTATGGCTACACCTTC
>NA|TRBV11-3|TRBJ2-7|TRBD1
CASSFNRGHEQYF
TGTGCCAGCAGCTTTAACAGGGGTCACGAGCAGTACTTC
>NA|TRBV6-5|TRBJ1-3|NA
CASSLQGFSGNTIYF
TGTGCCAGCAGTTTACAGGGTTTCTCTGGAAACACCATATATTTT
>once|TRBV9|TRBJ1-4|TRBD1
CASSRWTGAGEKLFF
TGTGCCAGCAGCCGATGGACAGGGGCCGGTGAAAAACTGTTTTTT
>NA|TRBV18|TRBJ2-7|TRBD2
CASSPRGLAGAYEQYF
TGTGCCAGCTCACCACGAGGACTAGCGGGGGCCTACGAGCAGTACTTC
>NA|TRBV6-1|TRBJ1-2|TRBD1
CASNHIQGYGYTF
TGTGCCAGCAACCATATACAGGGGTATGGCTACACCTTC
>few|TRBV5-4|TRBJ2-5|NA
CASSSAIGPQETQYF
TGTGCCAGCAGCTCAGCTATCGGACCACAAGAGACCCAGTACTTC
>few|TRBV11-2|TRBJ2-7|NA
CASSFERGVYEQYF
TGTGCCAGCAGCTTTGAAAGGGGGGTCTACGAGCAGTACTTC
>NA|TRBV6-6|TRBJ2-2|NA
CASSSRSAQGTGELFF
TGTGCCAGCAGCAGCCGGTCGGCTCAGGGGACCGGGGAGCTGTTTTTT
>NA|TRBV12-5|TRBJ2-1|NA
CASGPDRSSYNEQFF
TGTGCTAGTGGTCCCGACAGGAGCTCCTACAATGAGCAGTTCTTC
>NA|TRBV6-6|TRBJ1-2|NA
CASRRGRTNYGYTF
TGTGCCAGCAGACGGGGGCGCACTAACTATGGCTACACCTTC
>once|TRBV19|TRBJ2-3|NA
CASSITRLRATDTQYF
TGTGCCAGTAGTATTACCAGGCTACGGGCCACAGATACGCAGTATTTT
>NA|TRBV2|TRBJ2-7|NA
CASTQGWEGGEQYF
TGTGCCAGCACCCAGGGCTGGGAGGGGGGAGAGCAGTACTTC
>few|TRBV25-1|TRBJ1-1|TRBD1
CASSLRTGGTEAFF
TGTGCCAGCAGTTTACGGACAGGGGGCACTGAAGCTTTCTTT
>NA|TRBV21-1|TRBJ2-7|NA
CASSIYRTGLNEQYF
TGTGCCAGCAGCATCTATCGGACAGGGTTGAACGAGCAGTACTTC
>NA|TRBV7-2|TRBJ2-5|TRBD2
CASSPGLAGGRETQYF
TGTGCCAGCAGCCCGGGACTAGCGGGAGGTCGGGAGACCCAGTACTTC
>NA|TRBV25-1|TRBJ2-7|NA
CASLRDGHSYEQYF
TGTGCCAGCCTCCGGGACGGACATTCCTACGAGCAGTACTTC
>NA|TRBV4-1|TRBJ2-1|TRBD1
CASSWGTVYNEQFF
TGCGCCAGCAGCTGGGGGACAGTTTACAATGAGCAGTTCTTC
>NA|TRBV6-6|TRBJ2-3|NA
CASTRQSAGYTDTQYF
TGTGCCAGCACCCGACAGTCGGCGGGATACACAGATACGCAGTATTTT
>NA|TRBV7-6|TRBJ2-1|NA
CASSPWTNNEQFF
TGTGCCAGCAGTCCCTGGACAAACAATGAGCAGTTCTTC
>NA|TRBV30|TRBJ1-2|NA
CAWRPFSTKADYGYTF
TGTGCCTGGAGACCCTTCTCGACCAAGGCGGACTATGGCTACACCTTC
>NA|TRBV11-3|TRBJ2-3|NA
CASSFGGTDTQYF
TGTGCCAGCAGCTTCGGCGGCACAGATACGCAGTATTTT
>NA|TRBV6-4|TRBJ2-1|TRBD1
CASSIQGSSYNEQFF
TGTGCCAGCAGTATACAGGGGAGCTCCTACAATGAGCAGTTCTTC
>NA|TRBV5-1|TRBJ2-3|TRBD1
CASSRGQGGLDTQYF
TGCGCCAGCAGCCGGGGACAGGGCGGGCTGGATACGCAGTATTTT
>NA|TRBV30|TRBJ2-1|TRBD2
CAWRKGLAGGGGEQFF
TGTGCCTGGAGGAAGGGACTAGCGGGGGGAGGTGGTGAGCAGTTCTTC
>NA|TRBV9|TRBJ2-7|TRBD1
CASSVEGQGVGEQYF
TGTGCCAGCAGCGTAGAGGGACAGGGAGTAGGCGAGCAGTACTTC
>NA|TRBV18|TRBJ2-5|TRBD1
CASSPQQGAETQYF
TGTGCCAGCTCACCACAACAGGGGGCAGAGACCCAGTACTTC
>NA|TRBV4-1|TRBJ2-1|TRBD2
CASSQARFGLAGGEEQFF
TGCGCCAGCAGCCAAGCGCGTTTCGGGCTAGCGGGGGGTGAAGAGCAGTTCTTC
>NA|TRBV18|TRBJ1-2|NA
CASSPPRADYGYTF
TGTGCCAGCTCACCACCGAGGGCAGACTATGGCTACACCTTC
>NA|TRBV5-6|TRBJ1-2|NA
CASSLVQNYGYTF
TGTGCCAGCAGCTTGGTCCAGAACTATGGCTACACCTTC
>NA|TRBV27|TRBJ2-3|TRBD2
CASSRTLTSGRTDTQYF
TGTGCCAGCAGTCGTACCCTGACTAGCGGGAGGACAGATACGCAGTATTTT
>NA|TRBV7-9|TRBJ2-1|TRBD1
CASSLYGQGGIEQFF
TGTGCCAGCAGCTTATATGGACAGGGAGGTATTGAGCAGTTCTTC